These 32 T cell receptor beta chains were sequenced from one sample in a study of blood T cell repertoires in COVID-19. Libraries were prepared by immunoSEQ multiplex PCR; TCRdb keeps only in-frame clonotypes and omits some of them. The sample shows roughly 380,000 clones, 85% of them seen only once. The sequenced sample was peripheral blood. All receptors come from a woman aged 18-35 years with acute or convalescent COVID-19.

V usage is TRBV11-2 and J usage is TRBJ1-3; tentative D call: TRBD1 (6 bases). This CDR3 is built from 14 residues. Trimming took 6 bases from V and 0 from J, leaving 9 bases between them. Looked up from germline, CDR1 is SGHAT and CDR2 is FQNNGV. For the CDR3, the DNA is TGTGCCAGCAGTTCGACAGGCTCTGGAAACACCATATATTTT. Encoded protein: CASSSTGSGNTIYF.

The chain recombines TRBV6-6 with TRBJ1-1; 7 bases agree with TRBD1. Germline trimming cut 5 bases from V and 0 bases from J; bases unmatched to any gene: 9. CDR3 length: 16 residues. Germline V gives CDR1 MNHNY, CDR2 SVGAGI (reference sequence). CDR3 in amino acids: CASSRDDRGLNTEAFF. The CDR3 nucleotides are TGTGCCAGCAGTCGAGACGATAGGGGGCTGAACACTGAAGCTTTCTTT.

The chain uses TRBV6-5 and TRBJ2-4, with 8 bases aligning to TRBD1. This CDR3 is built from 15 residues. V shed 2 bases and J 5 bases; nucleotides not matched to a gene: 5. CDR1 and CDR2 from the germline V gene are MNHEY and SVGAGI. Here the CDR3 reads CASSYGPGGQNIQYF. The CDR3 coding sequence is TGTGCCAGCAGTTACGGACCAGGGGGCCAAAACATTCAGTACTTC.

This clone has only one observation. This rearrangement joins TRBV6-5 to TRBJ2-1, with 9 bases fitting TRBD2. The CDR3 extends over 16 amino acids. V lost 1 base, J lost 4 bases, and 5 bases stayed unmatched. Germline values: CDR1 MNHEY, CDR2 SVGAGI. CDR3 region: CASSYFVLAGYNEQFF. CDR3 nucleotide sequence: TGTGCCAGCAGTTACTTTGTACTAGCGGGTTACAATGAGCAGTTCTTC.

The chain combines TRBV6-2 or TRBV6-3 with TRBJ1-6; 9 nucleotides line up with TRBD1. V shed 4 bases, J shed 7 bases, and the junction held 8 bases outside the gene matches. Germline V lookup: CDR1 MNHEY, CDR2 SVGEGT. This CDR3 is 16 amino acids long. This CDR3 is CASSLTTTGGNSPLHF. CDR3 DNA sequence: TGTGCCAGCAGTTTAACCACGACAGGGGGGAATTCACCCCTCCACTTT.

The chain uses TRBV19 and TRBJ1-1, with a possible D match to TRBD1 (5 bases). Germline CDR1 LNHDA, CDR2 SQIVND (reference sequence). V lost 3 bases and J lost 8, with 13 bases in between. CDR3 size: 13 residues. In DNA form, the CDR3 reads TGTGCCAGTAGTATCGTGGACAATTCCGAAGCTTTCTTT. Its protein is CASSIVDNSEAFF.

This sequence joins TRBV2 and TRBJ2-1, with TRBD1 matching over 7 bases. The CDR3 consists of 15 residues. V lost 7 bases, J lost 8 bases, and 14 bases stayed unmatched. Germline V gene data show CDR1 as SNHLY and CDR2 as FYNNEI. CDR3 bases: TGTGCCAGCACATTAATAGGCAGGGGGAGTCATGAGCAGTTCTTC. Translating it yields CASTLIGRGSHEQFF.

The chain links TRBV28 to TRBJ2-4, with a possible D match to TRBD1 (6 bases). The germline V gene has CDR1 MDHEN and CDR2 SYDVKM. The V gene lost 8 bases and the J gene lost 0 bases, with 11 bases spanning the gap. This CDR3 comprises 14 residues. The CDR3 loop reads CASGGTIAKNIQYF. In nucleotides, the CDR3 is TGTGCCAGCGGGGGCACTATAGCCAAAAACATTCAGTACTTC. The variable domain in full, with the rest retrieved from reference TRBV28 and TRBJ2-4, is DVKVTQSSRYLVKRTGEKVFLECVQDMDHENMFWYRQDPGLGLRLIYFSYDVKMKEKGDIPEGYSVSREKKERFSLILESASTNQTSMYLCASGGTIAKNIQYFGAGTRLSVL.

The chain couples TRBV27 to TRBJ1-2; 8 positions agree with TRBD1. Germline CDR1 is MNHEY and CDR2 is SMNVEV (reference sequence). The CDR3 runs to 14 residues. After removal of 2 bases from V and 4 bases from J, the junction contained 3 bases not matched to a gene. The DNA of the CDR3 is TGTGCCAGCAGTTTAGCCAGGGGGCCCTATGGCTACACCTTC. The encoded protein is CASSLARGPYGYTF.

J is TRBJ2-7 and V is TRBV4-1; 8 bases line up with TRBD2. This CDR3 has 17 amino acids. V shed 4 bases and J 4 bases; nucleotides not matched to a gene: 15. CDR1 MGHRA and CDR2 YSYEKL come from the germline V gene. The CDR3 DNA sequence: TGCGCCAGCAGCCCCTCCGTCCCGAGCGGGAGTCGTTACGAGCAGTACTTC. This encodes CASSPSVPSGSRYEQYF.

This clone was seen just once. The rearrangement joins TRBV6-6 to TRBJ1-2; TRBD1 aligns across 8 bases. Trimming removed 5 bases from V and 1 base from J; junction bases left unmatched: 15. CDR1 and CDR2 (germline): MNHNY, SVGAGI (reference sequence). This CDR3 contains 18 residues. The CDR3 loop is CASSPGGTGDYFNYGYTF. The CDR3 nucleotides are TGTGCCAGCAGTCCCGGGGGGACAGGCGACTACTTTAACTATGGCTACACCTTC.

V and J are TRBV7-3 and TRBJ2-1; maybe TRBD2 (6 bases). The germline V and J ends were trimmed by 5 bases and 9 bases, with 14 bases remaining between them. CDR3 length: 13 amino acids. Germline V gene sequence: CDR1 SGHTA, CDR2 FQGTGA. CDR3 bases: TGTGCCAGCAGCCACGGGGGAGAGGGTGAGCAGTTCTTC. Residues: CASSHGGEGEQFF. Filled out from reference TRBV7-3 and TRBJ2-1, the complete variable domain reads GAGVSQTPSNKVTEKGKYVELRCDPISGHTALYWYRQSLGQGPEFLIYFQGTGAADDSGLPNDRFFAVRPEGSVSTLKIQRTERGDSAVYLCASSHGGEGEQFFGPGTRLTVL.

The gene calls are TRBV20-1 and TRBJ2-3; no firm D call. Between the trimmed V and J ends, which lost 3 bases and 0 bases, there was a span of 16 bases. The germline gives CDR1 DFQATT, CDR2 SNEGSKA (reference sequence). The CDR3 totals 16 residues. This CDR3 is CSASYRTKTSTDTQYF. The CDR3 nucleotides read TGCAGTGCTAGTTACAGAACGAAAACTAGCACAGATACGCAGTATTTT.

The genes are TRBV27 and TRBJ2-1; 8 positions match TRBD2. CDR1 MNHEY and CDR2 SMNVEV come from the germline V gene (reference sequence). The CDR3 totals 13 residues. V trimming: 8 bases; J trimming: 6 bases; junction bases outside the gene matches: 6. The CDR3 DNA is TGTGCCAGCTCTCACGGGGGGGGCAATGAGCAGTTCTTC. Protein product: CASSHGGGNEQFF.

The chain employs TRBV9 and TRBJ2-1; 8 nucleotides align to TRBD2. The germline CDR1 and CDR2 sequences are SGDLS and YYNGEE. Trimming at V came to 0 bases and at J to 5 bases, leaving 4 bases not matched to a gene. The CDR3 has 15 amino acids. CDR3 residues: CASSVGGGLDNEQFF. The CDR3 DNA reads TGTGCCAGCAGCGTAGGCGGGGGGCTAGACAATGAGCAGTTCTTC.

The CDR3 sequence is CASSLAVNYGYTF. The CDR3 DNA reads as TGTGCCAGCAGTTTGGCGGTAAACTATGGCTACACCTTC. The chain is built from TRBV27 and TRBJ1-2; no clear D gene. With 3 bases removed from V and 2 bases from J, the gap between germline ends came to 7 bases. Germline V CDR1 and CDR2: MNHEY, SMNVEV (reference sequence). The CDR3 length is 13 residues.

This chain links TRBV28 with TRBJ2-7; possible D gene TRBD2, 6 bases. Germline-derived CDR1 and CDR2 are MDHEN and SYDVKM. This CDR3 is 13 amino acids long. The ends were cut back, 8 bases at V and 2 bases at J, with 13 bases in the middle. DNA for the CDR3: TGTGCCAGCGGGGTAGCGGAGGCCTACGAGCAGTACTTC. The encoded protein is CASGVAEAYEQYF. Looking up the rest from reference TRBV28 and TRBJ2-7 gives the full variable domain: DVKVTQSSRYLVKRTGEKVFLECVQDMDHENMFWYRQDPGLGLRLIYFSYDVKMKEKGDIPEGYSVSREKKERFSLILESASTNQTSMYLCASGVAEAYEQYFGPGTRLTVT.

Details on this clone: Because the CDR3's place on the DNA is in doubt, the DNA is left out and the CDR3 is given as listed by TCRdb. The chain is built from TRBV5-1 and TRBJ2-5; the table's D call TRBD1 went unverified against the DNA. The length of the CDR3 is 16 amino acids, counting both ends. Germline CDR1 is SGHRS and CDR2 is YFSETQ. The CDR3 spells CASSTSPGQGVETQYF.

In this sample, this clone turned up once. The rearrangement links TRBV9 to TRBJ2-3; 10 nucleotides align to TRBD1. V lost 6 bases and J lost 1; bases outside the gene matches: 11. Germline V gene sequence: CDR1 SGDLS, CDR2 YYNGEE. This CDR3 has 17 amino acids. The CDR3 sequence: CASTNRDRGWGTDTQYF. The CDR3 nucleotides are TGTGCCAGCACCAACCGGGACAGGGGATGGGGCACAGATACGCAGTATTTT.

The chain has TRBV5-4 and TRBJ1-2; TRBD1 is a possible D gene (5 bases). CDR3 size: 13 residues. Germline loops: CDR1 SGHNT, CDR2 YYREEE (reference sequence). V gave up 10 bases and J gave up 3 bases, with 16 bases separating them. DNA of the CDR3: TGTGCCGTCAATTTAGGCAGGGACTATGGCTACACCTTC. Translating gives CAVNLGRDYGYTF.

CDR3 nucleotide sequence: TGTGCCAGCAGCTTACCGTACAATGAGCAGTTCTTC. It specifies CASSLPYNEQFF. The chain combines TRBV11-2 with TRBJ2-1; no clear D gene. The CDR3 is 12 amino acids. Trimming removed 2 bases at V and 4 bases at J, with 3 bases between. CDR1 and CDR2 (germline): SGHAT, FQNNGV. Supplemented by reference TRBV11-2 and TRBJ2-1, the full variable domain reads EAGVAQSPRYKIIEKRQSVAFWCNPISGHATLYWYQQILGQGPKLLIQFQNNGVVDDSQLPKDRFSAERLKGVDSTLKIQPAKLEDSAVYLCASSLPYNEQFFGPGTRLTVL.

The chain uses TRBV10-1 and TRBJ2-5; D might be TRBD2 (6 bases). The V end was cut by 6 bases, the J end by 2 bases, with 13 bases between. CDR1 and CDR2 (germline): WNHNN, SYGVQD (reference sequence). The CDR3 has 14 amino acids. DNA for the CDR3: TGCGCCAGCAGGGATGTAGCGGAACAAGAGACCCAGTACTTC. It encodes CASRDVAEQETQYF.

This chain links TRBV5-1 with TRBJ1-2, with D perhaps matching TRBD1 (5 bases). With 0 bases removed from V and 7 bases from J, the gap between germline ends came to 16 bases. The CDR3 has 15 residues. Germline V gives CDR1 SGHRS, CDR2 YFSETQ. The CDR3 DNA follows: TGCGCCAGCAGCTTGGCCGAGGGGAGGGCGGCTGGCTACACCTTC. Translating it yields CASSLAEGRAAGYTF.

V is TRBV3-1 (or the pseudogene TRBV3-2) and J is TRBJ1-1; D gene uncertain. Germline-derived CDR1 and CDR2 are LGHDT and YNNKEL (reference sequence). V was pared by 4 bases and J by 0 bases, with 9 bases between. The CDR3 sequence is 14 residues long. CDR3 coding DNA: TGTGCCAGCAGCCTCATCCCAATGAACACTGAAGCTTTCTTT. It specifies CASSLIPMNTEAFF.

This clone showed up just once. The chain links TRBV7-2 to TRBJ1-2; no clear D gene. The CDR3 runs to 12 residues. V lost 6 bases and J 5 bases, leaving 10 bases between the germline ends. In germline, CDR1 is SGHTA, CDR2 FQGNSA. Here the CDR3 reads CASSLLLYGYTF. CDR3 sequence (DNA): TGTGCCAGCAGTCTATTACTTTATGGCTACACCTTC.

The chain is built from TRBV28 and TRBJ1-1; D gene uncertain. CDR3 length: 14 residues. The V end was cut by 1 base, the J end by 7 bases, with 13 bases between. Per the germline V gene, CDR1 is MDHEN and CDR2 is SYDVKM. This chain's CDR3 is CASSLFDPEIEAFF. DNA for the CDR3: TGTGCCAGCAGTTTATTTGACCCGGAGATTGAAGCTTTCTTT.

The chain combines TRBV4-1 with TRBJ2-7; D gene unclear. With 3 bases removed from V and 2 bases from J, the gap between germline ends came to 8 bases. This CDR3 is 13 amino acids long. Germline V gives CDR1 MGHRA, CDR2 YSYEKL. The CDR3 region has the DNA TGCGCCAGCAGCCATTTGGCCGCCTACGAGCAGTACTTC. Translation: CASSHLAAYEQYF.

The CDR3 nucleotides read TGTGCCAGCAGCCAACAAACCGGGACAGGGAATAACTATGGCTACACCTTC. Encoded protein: CASSQQTGTGNNYGYTF. The chain is built from TRBV9 and TRBJ1-2; 9 bases fit TRBD1. The length of the CDR3 is 17 residues. Losses at the gene ends were 4 bases for V and 1 base for J; bases not matched to a gene: 11. The germline CDR1 and CDR2 sequences are SGDLS and YYNGEE.

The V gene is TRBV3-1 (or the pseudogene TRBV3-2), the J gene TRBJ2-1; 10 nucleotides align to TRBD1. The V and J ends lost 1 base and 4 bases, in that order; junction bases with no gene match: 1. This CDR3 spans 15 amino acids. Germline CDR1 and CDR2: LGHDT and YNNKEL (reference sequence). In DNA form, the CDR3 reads TGTGCCAGCAGCCAAGGGGACAGGGGTTACAATGAGCAGTTCTTC. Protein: CASSQGDRGYNEQFF.

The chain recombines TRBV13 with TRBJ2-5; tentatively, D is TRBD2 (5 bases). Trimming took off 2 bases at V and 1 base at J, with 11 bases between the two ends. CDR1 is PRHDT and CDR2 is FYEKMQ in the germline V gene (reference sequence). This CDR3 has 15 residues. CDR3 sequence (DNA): TGTGCCAGCAGCTTAAAACAGCTAGCCCAAGAGACCCAGTACTTC. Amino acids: CASSLKQLAQETQYF.

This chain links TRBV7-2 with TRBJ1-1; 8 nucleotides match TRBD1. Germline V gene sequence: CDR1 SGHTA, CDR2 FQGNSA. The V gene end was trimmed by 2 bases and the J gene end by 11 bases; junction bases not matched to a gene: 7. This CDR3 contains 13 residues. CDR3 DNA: TGTGCCAGCAGCTTACCGGGACAGGACAAGGCTTTCTTT. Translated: CASSLPGQDKAFF.

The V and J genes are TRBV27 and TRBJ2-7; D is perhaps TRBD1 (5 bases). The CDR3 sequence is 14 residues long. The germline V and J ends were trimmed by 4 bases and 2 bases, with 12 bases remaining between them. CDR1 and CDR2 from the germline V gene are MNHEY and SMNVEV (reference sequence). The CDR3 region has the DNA TGTGCCAGCAGTTCACAGGCAGCAACCTACGAGCAGTACTTC. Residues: CASSSQAATYEQYF.